The source of this T cell receptor (beta chain) is a study of blood T cell repertoires in COVID-19. For the study at large: Sites in the United States, Italy and Spain provided acute and convalescent COVID-19 samples.

Per the original data handling: The authors estimated nucleated cell counts from reference gene primer amplification. Sequenced by immunoSEQ multiplex PCR; TCRdb stores in-frame clones only, minus some. V, J and clone size reflect that table, while D and trimming were determined from the DNA. The top ten clones hold about 0.89% of a sample with 350,000 to 400,000 clones, roughly 88% of them seen once. Allocation to cohorts depended on clinical history reported by the participants. The CDR3 loop spans 13 amino acids. V lost 1 base and J lost 3, with 6 bases in between. Germline values: CDR1 LGHNA, CDR2 YSLEER.

Sequencing used PBMCs or T cells enriched from blood (not recorded which). This chain links TRBV4-3 with TRBJ1-2; D ambiguous. The receptor comes from a woman aged 25 to 39 with acute COVID-19. This chain's CDR3 is CASSQGADYGYTF. The CDR3 DNA follows: TGCGCCAGCAGCCAAGGGGCCGACTATGGCTACACCTTC.